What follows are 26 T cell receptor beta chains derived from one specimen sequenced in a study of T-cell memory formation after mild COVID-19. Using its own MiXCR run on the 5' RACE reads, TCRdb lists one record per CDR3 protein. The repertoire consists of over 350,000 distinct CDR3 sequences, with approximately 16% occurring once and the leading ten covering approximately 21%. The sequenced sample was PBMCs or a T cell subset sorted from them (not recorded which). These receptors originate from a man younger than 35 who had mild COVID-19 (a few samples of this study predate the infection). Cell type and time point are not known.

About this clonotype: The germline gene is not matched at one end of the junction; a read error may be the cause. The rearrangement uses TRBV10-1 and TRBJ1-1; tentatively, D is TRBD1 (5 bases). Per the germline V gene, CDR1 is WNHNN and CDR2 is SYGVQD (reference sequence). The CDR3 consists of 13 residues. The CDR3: CASSEPGLTEGFF. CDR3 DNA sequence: TGCGCCAGCAGTGAGCCAGGGCTAACTGAAGGTTTCTTT.

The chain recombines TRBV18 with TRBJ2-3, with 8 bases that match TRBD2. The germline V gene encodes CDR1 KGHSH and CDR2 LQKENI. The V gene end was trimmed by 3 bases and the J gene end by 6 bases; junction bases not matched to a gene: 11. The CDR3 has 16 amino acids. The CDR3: CASSPKARGVQDTQYF. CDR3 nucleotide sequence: TGTGCCAGCTCACCTAAGGCGCGGGGGGTGCAGGATACGCAGTATTTT.

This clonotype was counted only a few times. Here the CDR3 reads CASSDRLAGGRETQYF. In nucleotides, the CDR3 is TGTGCCAGCAGCGACAGACTAGCGGGGGGACGGGAGACCCAGTACTTC. The chain joins TRBV9 to TRBJ2-5; 13 bases line up with TRBD2. J gave up 5 bases and V 3 bases, and 7 bases lay outside the gene matches. The CDR3 sequence is 16 residues long. Germline V gene data show CDR1 as SGDLS and CDR2 as YYNGEE.

The CDR3 DNA reads TGTGCCAGCAGCGAACAGGGGGCGAGGGGCTACACCTTC. The encoded protein is CASSEQGARGYTF. The V call is TRBV3-1, the J call TRBJ1-2; 9 nucleotides agree with TRBD1. This CDR3 is 13 amino acids long. Germline CDR1 reads LGHDT; CDR2 reads YNNKEL (reference sequence). After removal of 5 bases from V and 8 bases from J, the junction contained 6 bases not matched to a gene. The complete variable domain, with remaining parts taken from reference TRBV3-1 and TRBJ1-2, reads DTAVSQTPKYLVTQMGNDKSIKCEQNLGHDTMYWYKQDSKKFLKIMFSYNNKELIINETVPNRFSPKSPDKAHLNLHINSLELGDSAVYFCASSEQGARGYTFGSGTRLTVV.

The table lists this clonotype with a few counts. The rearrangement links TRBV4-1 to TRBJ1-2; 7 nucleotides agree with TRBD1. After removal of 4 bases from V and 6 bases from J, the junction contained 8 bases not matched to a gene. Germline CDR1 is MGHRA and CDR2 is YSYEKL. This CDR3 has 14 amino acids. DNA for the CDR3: TGCGCCAGCAGCCTACCGGGACAGCGAAATGGCTACACCTTC. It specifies CASSLPGQRNGYTF.

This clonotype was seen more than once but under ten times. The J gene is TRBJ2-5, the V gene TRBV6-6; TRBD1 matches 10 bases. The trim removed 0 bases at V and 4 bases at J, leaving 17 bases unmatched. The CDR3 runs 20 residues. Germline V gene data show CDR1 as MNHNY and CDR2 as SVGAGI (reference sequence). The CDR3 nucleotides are TGTGCCAGCAGTTACTCTATACTCGGATCCGGGACAGGGGTGCGAGAGACCCAGTACTTC. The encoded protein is CASSYSILGSGTGVRETQYF.

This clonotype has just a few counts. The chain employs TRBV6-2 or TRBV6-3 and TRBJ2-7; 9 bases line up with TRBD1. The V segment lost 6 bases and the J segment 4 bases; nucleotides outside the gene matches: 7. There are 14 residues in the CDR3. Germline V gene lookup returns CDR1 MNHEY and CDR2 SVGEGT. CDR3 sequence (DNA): TGTGCCAGCAGAACCGGGACAGGGATGTACGAGCAGTACTTC. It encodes CASRTGTGMYEQYF.

CDR3 sequence: CAIRGTGETNEKLFF. For the CDR3, the DNA is TGTGCCATCAGGGGGACAGGGGAAACTAATGAAAAACTGTTTTTT. This chain uses TRBV10-3 with TRBJ1-4; 10 positions match TRBD1. Germline V gives CDR1 ENHRY, CDR2 SYGVKD. Trimming at V came to 6 bases and at J to 1 base, leaving 2 bases not matched to a gene. The CDR3 length is 15 residues.

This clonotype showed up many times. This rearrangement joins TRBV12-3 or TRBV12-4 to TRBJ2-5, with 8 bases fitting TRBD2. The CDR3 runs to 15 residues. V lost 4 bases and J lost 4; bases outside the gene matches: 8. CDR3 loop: CASSSQAGGLETQYF. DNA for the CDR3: TGTGCCAGCAGTTCCCAGGCGGGGGGCTTAGAGACCCAGTACTTC.

CDR3 nucleotides: TGTGCCAGCAGTTGGACGGGACAGGGAGGCCTTGGCTACACCTTC. Encoded protein: CASSWTGQGGLGYTF. This rearrangement joins TRBV12-3 or TRBV12-4 to TRBJ1-2; 9 bases agree with TRBD1. The V segment lost 4 bases and the J segment 7 bases; nucleotides outside the gene matches: 10. The CDR3 totals 15 residues.

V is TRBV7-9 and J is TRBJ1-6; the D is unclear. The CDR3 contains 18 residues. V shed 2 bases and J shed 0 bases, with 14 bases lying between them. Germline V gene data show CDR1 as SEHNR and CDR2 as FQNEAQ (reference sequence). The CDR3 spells CASSLSGRGSSYNSPLHF. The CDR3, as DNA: TGTGCCAGCAGCTTAAGTGGGAGAGGGAGCTCCTATAATTCACCCCTCCACTTT.

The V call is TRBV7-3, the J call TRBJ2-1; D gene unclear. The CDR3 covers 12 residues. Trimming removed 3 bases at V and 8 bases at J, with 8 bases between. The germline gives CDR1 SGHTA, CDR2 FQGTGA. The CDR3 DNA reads TGTGCCAGCAGCTTGAACCAGGATGAGCAGTTCTTC. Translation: CASSLNQDEQFF.

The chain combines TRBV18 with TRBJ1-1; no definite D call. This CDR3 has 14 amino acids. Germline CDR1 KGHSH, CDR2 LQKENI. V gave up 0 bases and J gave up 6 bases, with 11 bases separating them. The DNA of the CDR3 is TGTGCCAGCTCACCACCGGGCCTAGAGGCTGAAGCTTTCTTT. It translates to CASSPPGLEAEAFF.

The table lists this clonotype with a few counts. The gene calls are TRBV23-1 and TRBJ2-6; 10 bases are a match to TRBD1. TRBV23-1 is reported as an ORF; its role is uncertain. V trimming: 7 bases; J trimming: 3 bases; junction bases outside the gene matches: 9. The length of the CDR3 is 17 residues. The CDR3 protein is CASNRQGAWDGANVLTF. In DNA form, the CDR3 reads TGCGCCAGCAATCGACAGGGGGCATGGGATGGGGCCAACGTCCTGACTTTC.

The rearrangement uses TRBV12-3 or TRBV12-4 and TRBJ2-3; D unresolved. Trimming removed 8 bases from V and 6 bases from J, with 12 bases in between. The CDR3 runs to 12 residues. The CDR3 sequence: CASGRVGDTQYF. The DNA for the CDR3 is TGTGCCAGCGGACGAGTAGGGGATACGCAGTATTTT.

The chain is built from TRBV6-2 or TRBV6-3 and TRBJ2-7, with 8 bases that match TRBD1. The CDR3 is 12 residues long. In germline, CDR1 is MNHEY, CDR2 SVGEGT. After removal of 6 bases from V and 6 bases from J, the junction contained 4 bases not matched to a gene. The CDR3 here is CASSSTGVEQYV. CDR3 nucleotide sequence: TGTGCCAGCAGCTCGACAGGGGTCGAGCAGTACGTC.

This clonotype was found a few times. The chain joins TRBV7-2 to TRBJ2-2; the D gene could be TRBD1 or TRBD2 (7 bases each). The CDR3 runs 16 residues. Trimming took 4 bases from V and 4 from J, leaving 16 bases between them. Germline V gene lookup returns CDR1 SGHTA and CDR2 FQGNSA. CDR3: CASSWGGTVGTGELFF. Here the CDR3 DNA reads TGTGCCAGCAGCTGGGGGGGGACAGTCGGCACCGGGGAGCTGTTTTTT.

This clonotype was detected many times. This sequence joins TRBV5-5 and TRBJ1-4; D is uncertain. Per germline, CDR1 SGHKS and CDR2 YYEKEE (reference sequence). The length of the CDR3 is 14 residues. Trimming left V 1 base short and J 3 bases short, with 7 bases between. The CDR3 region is CASSLRSSNEKLFF. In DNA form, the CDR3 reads TGTGCCAGCAGCTTGAGGAGTTCTAATGAAAAACTGTTTTTT.

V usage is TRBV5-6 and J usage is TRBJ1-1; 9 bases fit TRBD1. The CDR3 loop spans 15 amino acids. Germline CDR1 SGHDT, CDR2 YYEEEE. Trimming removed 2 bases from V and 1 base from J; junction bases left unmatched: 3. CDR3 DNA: TGTGCCAGCAGCTTAGGACAGGGGACGAACACTGAAGCTTTCTTT. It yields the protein CASSLGQGTNTEAFF.

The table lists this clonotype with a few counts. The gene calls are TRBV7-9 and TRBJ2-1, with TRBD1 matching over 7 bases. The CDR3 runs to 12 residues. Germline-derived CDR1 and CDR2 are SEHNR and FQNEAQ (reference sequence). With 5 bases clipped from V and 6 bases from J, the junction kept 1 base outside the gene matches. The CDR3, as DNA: TGTGCCAGCAGCAACAGGGGCAATGAGCAGTTCTTC. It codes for CASSNRGNEQFF.

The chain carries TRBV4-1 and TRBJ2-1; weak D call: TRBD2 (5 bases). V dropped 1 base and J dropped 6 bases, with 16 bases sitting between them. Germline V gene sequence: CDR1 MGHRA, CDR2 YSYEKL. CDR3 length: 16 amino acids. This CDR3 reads CASSQVGRGSVNEQFF. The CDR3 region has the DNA TGCGCCAGCAGCCAAGTGGGTAGAGGGAGTGTCAATGAGCAGTTCTTC.

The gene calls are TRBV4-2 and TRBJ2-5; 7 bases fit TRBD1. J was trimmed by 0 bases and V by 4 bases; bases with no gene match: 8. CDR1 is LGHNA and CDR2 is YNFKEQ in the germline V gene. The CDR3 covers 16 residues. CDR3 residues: CASSPPPGTDQETQYF. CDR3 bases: TGTGCCAGCAGCCCGCCTCCCGGGACAGACCAAGAGACCCAGTACTTC.

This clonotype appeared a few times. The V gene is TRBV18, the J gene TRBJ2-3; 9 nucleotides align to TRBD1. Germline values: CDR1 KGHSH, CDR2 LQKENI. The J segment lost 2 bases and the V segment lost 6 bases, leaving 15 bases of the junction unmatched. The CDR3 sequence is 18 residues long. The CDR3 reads CASSPGPGQGPYTDTQYF. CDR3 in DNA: TGTGCCAGCTCCCCTGGGCCGGGACAGGGCCCGTACACAGATACGCAGTATTTT.

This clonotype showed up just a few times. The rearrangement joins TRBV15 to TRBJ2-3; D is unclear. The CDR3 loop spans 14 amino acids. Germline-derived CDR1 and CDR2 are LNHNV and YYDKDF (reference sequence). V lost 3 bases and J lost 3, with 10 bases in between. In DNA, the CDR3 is TGTGCCACCAGCAGGGGGTTGGGGACAGATACGCAGTATTTT. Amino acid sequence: CATSRGLGTDTQYF.

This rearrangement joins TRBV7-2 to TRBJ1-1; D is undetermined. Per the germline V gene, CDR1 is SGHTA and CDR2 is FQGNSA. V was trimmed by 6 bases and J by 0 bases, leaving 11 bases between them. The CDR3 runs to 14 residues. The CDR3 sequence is CASSHGPLNTEAFF. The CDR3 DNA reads TGTGCCAGCAGTCATGGGCCCTTGAACACTGAAGCTTTCTTT.

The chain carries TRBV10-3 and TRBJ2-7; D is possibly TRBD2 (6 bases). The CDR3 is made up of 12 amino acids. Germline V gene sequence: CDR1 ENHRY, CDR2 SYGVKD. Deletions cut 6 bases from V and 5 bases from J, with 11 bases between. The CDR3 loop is CAIRGPGDEQYF. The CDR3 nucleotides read TGTGCCATCAGAGGACCGGGGGACGAGCAGTACTTC.